This T cell receptor (beta chain) was documented in a study of PD-L1 blockade in urothelial cancer. General observations from the study: When pretreatment blood TCR clonality was below the median, it predicted better survival.

A note on this clone: The antigen remains unidentified.

The CDR3 is 17 residues long. J lost 0 bases, V lost 3 bases, and 5 bases had no gene match. Looked up from germline, CDR1 is SGHDN and CDR2 is FVKESK. Each PCR contained spiked-in synthetic TCR analog templates. Profiling relied on immunoSEQ multiplex PCR, and the TCRdb table lists in-frame clones only, not all of them. Found here are under 40,000 clones, roughly 90% of them singletons; the top ten hold around 2%. This chain connects TRBV14 to TRBJ2-6, with TRBD1 identical over 7 bases. This clonotype was sampled from a man aged 55 to 70 with urothelial cancer. The sequenced sample was PBMCs, obtained around atezolizumab (anti-PD-L1) treatment. The CDR3 coding sequence is TGTGCCAGCAGCCACCGGGACAGTGTCTCTGGGGCCAACGTCCTGACTTTC. This encodes CASSHRDSVSGANVLTF.